This entry is about one TCR beta chain. What antigen it recognizes has not been identified. The record has no base qualities; no much larger clone is one base away. In the prospective study, participants were about 18 to 100 years old, resided in 20 to 30 geographic areas of the United States, and were enrolled through a virtual design. In the prospective study, participants were assigned to cohorts based on the clinical history participants reported in a screening survey and a study questionnaire. Each participant in the prospective study had whole blood, serum and a nasopharyngeal or oropharyngeal swab collected by mobile phlebotomists. Prospective study participants could optionally give additional blood draws and questionnaires over an approximately two-month period. Prospective study blood samples were shipped either frozen or at room temperature before DNA extraction. TCRbeta CDR3 regions were amplified from genomic DNA using the immunoSEQ Assay, a bias-controlled multiplex PCR. On the study's bioinformatics: Nucleated cell counts per sample were estimated from amplification of reference gene primers within the assay. To quantify the absolute abundance of each unique TCRbeta CDR3 rearrangement, sequence reads were collapsed and filtered. For each sample, productive Simpson clonality was calculated as the square root of Simpson's diversity index across productive rearrangements. TCRdb re-hosts the immuneACCESS table, in-frame sequences only. Its copies lack some clones; in the studies checked, an unresolved V gene accounts for under half of them, and the cause for the rest is not known. That table is the source of V, J and clone size, and D and trimming were worked out from the DNA. For this sample the table gives approximately 220,000 clones, of which roughly 89% were detected only once. The leading ten clones occupy over 3% of the sample.

The data were obtained in a study of blood T cell repertoires in COVID-19 (dated by TCRdb to 2019 to 2021). General notes on the study: Collaborator samples came from the United States, Italy and Spain and covered acute and convalescent phases of COVID-19. The material from the prospective study consisted of cDNA or gDNA derived from T cells, B-cell-depleted T cells, or PBMCs. Subjects who had been exposed to COVID-19, were actively infected with it, or had recovered from it provided the deeply sampled blood TCRbeta repertoires that made up the dataset. The repertoires were made available in a free public database intended to serve as a resource for research on the immune response to SARS-CoV-2. Samples came from the ongoing ImmuneRACE study (first 160 participants) plus 1,254 subjects from 6 global collaborators. Nearly every sample came with metadata listing a de-identified subject ID, COVID-19 status, age in years and sex. Where HLA class I and class II types were available, the types were taken from metadata supplied by the sample provider, not from assay-based typing.

The germline V gene (reference sequence) specifies PRHDT as CDR1 and FYEKMQ as CDR2. V is cut back by 6 bases and J by 0 bases, with 10 bases in the junction unmatched. The CDR3 sequence holds 16 residues, the cysteine and phenylalanine included. Kept here is only the CDR3 DNA, which spans 48 bases and is read in frame from base 1. Overall study results and their limits: How much clinical and demographic metadata was included differed by source and by participant, and the metadata was provided uncurated.

The TCR comes from a woman aged 40-49 years with acute COVID-19. This receptor chain uses TRBV13 and TRBJ1-1; TRBD1 fits 7 bases in the junction. The sequenced sample consisted of PBMCs or T cells enriched from blood (not recorded which). The CDR3 reads as follows: CASRPRTGDMNTEAFF. The bases read TGTGCCAGCAGGCCCCGGACAGGAGACATGAACACTGAAGCTTTCTTT.